Following are 8 T cell receptor beta chains from one sample sequenced in a study of radiotherapy plus CTLA-4 blockade in lung cancer. Profiling relied on immunoSEQ multiplex PCR, and the TCRdb table lists in-frame clones only, not all of them. The table records approximately 60,000 clones, 77% of them present only once. Sequenced here: peripheral blood, sampled from a patient treated with radiotherapy plus ipilimumab. Every receptor here comes from a human donor with non-small cell lung cancer who had a complete response to radiotherapy plus ipilimumab.

The count of this clone is one. The genes are TRBV19 and TRBJ1-5; D ambiguous. The CDR3 consists of 16 residues. Trimming stripped 3 bases from V and 2 bases from J, with 14 bases between. Germline CDR1 reads LNHDA; CDR2 reads SQIVND (reference sequence). The DNA for the CDR3 is TGTGCCAGTAGTATTATCGATCCTGGGGGCAATCAGCCCCAGCATTTT. As protein: CASSIIDPGGNQPQHF.

Note on this clone: This sample also contains other DNA sequences that code for the same CDR3. The chain employs TRBV19 and TRBJ2-7, with D possibly matching TRBD1 (5 bases). V lost 3 bases to trimming and J lost 3 bases, with 9 bases between them. Germline CDR1 LNHDA, CDR2 SQIVND (reference sequence). The CDR3 totals 13 residues. The CDR3 bases are TGTGCCAGTAGTATCAGCAGGGACTACGAGCAGTACTTC. Its translation is CASSISRDYEQYF.

The chain carries TRBV19 and TRBJ1-3, with D hard to call. V lost 3 bases and J 0 bases, leaving 12 bases between the germline ends. The CDR3 length is 16 residues. Germline lookup yields CDR1 LNHDA and CDR2 SQIVND (reference sequence). The CDR3 DNA reads TGTGCCAGTAGTATTGGAGGACTGTACTCTGGAAACACCATATATTTT. The encoded protein is CASSIGGLYSGNTIYF.

The V call is TRBV6-1, the J call TRBJ1-6; D may be TRBD1 (6 bases). Trimming left V 2 bases short and J 10 bases short, with 12 bases between. Looked up from germline, CDR1 is MNHNS and CDR2 is SASEGT. CDR3 length equals 14 residues. Here the CDR3 reads CASSEIRGGSPLHF. In nucleotides, the CDR3 is TGTGCCAGCAGTGAAATCAGGGGAGGCTCACCCCTCCACTTT.

The genes are TRBV10-3 and TRBJ2-1; D gene uncertain. This CDR3 has 13 amino acids. Trimming pared 0 bases from V and 9 bases from J, leaving 9 bases between. The germline gives CDR1 ENHRY, CDR2 SYGVKD. CDR3 region: CAISESLGVEQFF. For the CDR3, the DNA is TGTGCCATCAGTGAGTCGCTTGGGGTTGAGCAGTTCTTC.

The J gene is TRBJ2-5, the V gene TRBV18; 11 bases map to TRBD1. V gave up 6 bases and J gave up 5 bases; unmatched junction bases: 11. CDR1 is KGHSH, CDR2 LQKENI, per germline. The CDR3 totals 16 residues. The CDR3 DNA reads as TGTGCCAGCTCTCTCAACGGACAGGGGGCTGGGGAGACCCAGTACTTC. Its protein is CASSLNGQGAGETQYF. The whole variable domain, filled in from reference TRBV18 and TRBJ2-5, reads NAGVMQNPRHLVRRRGQEARLRCSPMKGHSHVYWYRQLPEEGLKFMVYLQKENIIDESGMPKERFSAEFPKEGPSILRIQQVVRGDSAAYFCASSLNGQGAGETQYFGPGTRLLVL.

The gene calls are TRBV29-1 and TRBJ2-7, with 9 bases aligning to TRBD1. CDR1 is SQVTM, CDR2 ANQGSEA, per germline. With V trimmed by 4 bases and J by 7 bases, 11 bases remained unmatched. This CDR3 region has 14 residues. CDR3 in DNA: TGCAGCGTTGTAAACCGGGACAGGGCAGGGGAGCAGTACTTC. Translating gives CSVVNRDRAGEQYF.

The chain employs TRBV25-1 and TRBJ1-2, with TRBD1 identical over 7 bases. Germline values: CDR1 MGHDK, CDR2 SYGVNS. The CDR3 spans 16 residues. V lost 5 bases to trimming and J lost 0 bases; unmatched junction nucleotides: 9. CDR3: CASSLQGSSPNYGYTF. CDR3 nucleotides: TGTGCCAGCAGTTTACAGGGGTCCTCCCCTAACTATGGCTACACCTTC.